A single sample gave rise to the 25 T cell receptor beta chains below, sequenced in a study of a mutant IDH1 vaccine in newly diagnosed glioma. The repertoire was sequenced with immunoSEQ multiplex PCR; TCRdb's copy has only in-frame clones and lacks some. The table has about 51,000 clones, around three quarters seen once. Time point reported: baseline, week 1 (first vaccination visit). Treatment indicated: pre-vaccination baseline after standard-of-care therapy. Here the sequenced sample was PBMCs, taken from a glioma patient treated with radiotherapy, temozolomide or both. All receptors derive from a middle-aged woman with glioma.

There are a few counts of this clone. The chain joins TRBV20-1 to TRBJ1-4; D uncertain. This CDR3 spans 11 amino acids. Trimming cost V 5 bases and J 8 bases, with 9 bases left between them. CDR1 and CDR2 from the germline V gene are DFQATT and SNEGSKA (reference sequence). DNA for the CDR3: TGCAGTGCTCTTGTATGGGAAAAACTGTTTTTT. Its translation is CSALVWEKLFF.

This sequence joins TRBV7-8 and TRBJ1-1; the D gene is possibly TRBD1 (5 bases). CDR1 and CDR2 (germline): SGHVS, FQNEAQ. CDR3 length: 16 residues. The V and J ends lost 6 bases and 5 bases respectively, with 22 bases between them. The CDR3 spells CASRVGRGRGKTEAFF. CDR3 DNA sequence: TGTGCCAGCAGAGTGGGGAGGGGTCGGGGGAAAACTGAAGCTTTCTTT.

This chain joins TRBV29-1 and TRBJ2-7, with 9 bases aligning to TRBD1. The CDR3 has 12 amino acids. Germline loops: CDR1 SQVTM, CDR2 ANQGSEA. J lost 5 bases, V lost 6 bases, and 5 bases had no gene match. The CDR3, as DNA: TGCAGCGTCACCGGGACAGGGAACGAGCAGTACTTC. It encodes CSVTGTGNEQYF.

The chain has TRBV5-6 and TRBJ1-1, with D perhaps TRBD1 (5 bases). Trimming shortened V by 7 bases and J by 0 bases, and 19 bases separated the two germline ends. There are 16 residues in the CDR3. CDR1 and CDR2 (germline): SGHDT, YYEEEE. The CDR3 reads CASDLYTGTMNTEAFF. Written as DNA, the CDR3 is TGTGCCAGCGACCTATACACCGGGACTATGAACACTGAAGCTTTCTTT.

CDR3: CASSLAGGGGRPQHF. CDR3 sequence (DNA): TGTGCCAGCAGCTTAGCCGGGGGGGGCGGGAGGCCCCAGCATTTT. The chain combines TRBV7-2 with TRBJ1-5; possible D gene TRBD1, 6 bases. V was trimmed by 0 bases and J by 9 bases, leaving 15 bases between them. This CDR3 contains 15 residues. Per germline, CDR1 SGHTA and CDR2 FQGNSA.

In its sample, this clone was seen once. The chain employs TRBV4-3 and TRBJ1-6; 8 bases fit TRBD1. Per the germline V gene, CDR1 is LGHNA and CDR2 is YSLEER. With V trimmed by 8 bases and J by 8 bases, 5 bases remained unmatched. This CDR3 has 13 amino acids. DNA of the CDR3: TGCGCCAGCTGCCGGGACAGGCATTCACCCCTCCACTTT. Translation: CASCRDRHSPLHF.

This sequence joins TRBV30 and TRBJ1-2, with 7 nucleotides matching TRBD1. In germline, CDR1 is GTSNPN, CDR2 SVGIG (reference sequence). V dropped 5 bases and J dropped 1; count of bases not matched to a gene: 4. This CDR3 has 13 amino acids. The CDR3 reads CAWQNRGNYGYTF. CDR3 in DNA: TGTGCCTGGCAAAACAGGGGTAACTATGGCTACACCTTC.

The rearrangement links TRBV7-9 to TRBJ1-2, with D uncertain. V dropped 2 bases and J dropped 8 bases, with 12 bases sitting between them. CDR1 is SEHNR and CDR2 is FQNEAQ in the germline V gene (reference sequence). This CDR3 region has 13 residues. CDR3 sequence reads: CASSLRLLRGYTF. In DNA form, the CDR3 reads TGTGCCAGCAGCTTAAGACTTCTCCGCGGCTACACCTTC.

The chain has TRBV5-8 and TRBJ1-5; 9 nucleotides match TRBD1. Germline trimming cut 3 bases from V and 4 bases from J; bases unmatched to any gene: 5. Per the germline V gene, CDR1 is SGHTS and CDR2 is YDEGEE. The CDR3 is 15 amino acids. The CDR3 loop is CASSSTGGPNQPQHF. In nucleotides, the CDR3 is TGTGCCAGCAGCTCTACAGGGGGCCCGAATCAGCCCCAGCATTTT.

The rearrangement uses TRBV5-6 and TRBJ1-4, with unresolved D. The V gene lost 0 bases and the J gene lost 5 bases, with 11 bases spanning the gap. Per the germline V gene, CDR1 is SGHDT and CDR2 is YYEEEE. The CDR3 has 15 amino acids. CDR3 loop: CASSLGGSGNEKLFF. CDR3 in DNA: TGTGCCAGCAGCTTGGGAGGCAGCGGCAATGAAAAACTGTTTTTT.

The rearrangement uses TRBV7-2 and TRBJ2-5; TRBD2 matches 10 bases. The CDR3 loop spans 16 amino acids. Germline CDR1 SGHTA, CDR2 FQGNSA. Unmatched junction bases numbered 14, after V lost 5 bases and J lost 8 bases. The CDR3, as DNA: TGTGCCAGCAGCACCGTGGCGGGACTAGCGCAAACAACCCAGTACTTC. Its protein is CASSTVAGLAQTTQYF.

CDR3 sequence: CASSNPDGIEWGYTF. CDR3 nucleotides: TGCGCCAGCAGCAATCCGGACGGGATTGAGTGGGGCTACACCTTC. The rearrangement links TRBV5-1 to TRBJ1-2; D unclear. Deletions cut 4 bases from V and 8 bases from J, with 21 bases between. Germline-derived CDR1 and CDR2 are SGHRS and YFSETQ. The CDR3 sequence is 15 residues long.

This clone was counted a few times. CDR3: CASSGRAVLGGEVDTEAFF. As DNA, the CDR3 is TGTGCCAGCAGCGGTAGGGCGGTGTTGGGGGGGGAGGTGGACACTGAAGCTTTCTTT. The rearrangement joins TRBV9 to TRBJ1-1; a weak D match, TRBD1 (5 bases). Trimming left V 3 bases short and J 3 bases short, with 27 bases between. The germline V gene encodes CDR1 SGDLS and CDR2 YYNGEE. This CDR3 spans 19 amino acids. Variable domain in full (rest from reference TRBV9 and TRBJ1-1): DSGVTQTPKHLITATGQRVTLRCSPRSGDLSVYWYQQSLDQGLQFLIQYYNGEERAKGNILERFSAQQFPDLHSELNLSSLELGDSALYFCASSGRAVLGGEVDTEAFFGQGTRLTVV.

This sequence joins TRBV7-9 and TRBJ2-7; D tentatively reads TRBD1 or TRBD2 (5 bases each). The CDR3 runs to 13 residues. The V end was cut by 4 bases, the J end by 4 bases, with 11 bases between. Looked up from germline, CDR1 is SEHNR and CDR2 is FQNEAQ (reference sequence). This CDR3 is CASSSSREYEQYF. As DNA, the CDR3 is TGTGCCAGCAGCTCGAGCAGGGAGTACGAGCAGTACTTC.

The CDR3 DNA follows: TGTGCCTGGAGTTTCTTGACTAGCGGTCGCGAGCAGTACTTC. The encoded protein is CAWSFLTSGREQYF. V is TRBV30 and J is TRBJ2-7; 9 nucleotides line up with TRBD2. Germline V lookup: CDR1 GTSNPN, CDR2 SVGIG (reference sequence). J lost 6 bases, V lost 2 bases, and 8 bases had no gene match. The length of the CDR3 is 14 residues.

CDR3 sequence reads: CASSFGTSGGAYEQYF. The CDR3 DNA is TGTGCCAGCAGCTTTGGGACTAGCGGGGGGGCCTACGAGCAGTACTTC. V is TRBV7-2 and J is TRBJ2-7; 16 nucleotides match TRBD2. V dropped 3 bases and J dropped 2; count of bases not matched to a gene: 1. This CDR3 contains 16 residues. Germline CDR1 reads SGHTA; CDR2 reads FQGNSA.

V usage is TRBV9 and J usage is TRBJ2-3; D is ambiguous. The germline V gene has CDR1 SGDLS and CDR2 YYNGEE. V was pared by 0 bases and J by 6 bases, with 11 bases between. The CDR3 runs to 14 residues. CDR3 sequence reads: CASSVDGPADTQYF. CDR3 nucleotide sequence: TGTGCCAGCAGCGTAGATGGTCCCGCCGATACGCAGTATTTT. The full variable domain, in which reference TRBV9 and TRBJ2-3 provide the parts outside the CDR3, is DSGVTQTPKHLITATGQRVTLRCSPRSGDLSVYWYQQSLDQGLQFLIQYYNGEERAKGNILERFSAQQFPDLHSELNLSSLELGDSALYFCASSVDGPADTQYFGPGTRLTVL.

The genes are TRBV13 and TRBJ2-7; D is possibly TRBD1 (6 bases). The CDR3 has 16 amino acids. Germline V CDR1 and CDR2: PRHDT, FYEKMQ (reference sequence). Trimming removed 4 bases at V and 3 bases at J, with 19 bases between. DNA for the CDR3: TGTGCCAGCAGCTCCCTTCGCTGGACAGACTTCTACGAGCAGTACTTC. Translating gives CASSSLRWTDFYEQYF.

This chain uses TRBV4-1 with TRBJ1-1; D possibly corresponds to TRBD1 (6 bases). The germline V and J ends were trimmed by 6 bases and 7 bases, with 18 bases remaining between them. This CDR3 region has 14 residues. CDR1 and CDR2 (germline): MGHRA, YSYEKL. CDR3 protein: CASRPDSSLGEAFF. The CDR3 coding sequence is TGCGCCAGCAGACCGGACAGCTCGCTCGGTGAAGCTTTCTTT.

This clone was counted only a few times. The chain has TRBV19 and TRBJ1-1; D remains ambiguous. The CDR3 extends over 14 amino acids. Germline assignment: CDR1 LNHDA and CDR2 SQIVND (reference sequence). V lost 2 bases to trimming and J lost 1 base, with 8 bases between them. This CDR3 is CASSITGRNTEAFF. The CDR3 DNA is TGTGCCAGTAGTATAACCGGGAGGAACACTGAAGCTTTCTTT.

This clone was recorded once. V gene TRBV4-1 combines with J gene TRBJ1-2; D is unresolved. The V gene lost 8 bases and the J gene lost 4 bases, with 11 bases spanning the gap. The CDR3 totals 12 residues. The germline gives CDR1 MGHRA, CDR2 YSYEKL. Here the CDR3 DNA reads TGCGCCAGCTCCTCCCTTTCCTATGGCTACACCTTC. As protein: CASSSLSYGYTF.

This CDR3 is CASSYSGRLNTEAFF. In DNA form, the CDR3 reads TGTGCCAGCAGTTACTCGGGGCGGCTGAACACTGAAGCTTTCTTT. V is TRBV6-5 and J is TRBJ1-1; D might be TRBD1 (5 bases). CDR1 MNHEY and CDR2 SVGAGI come from the germline V gene. Trimming cost V 0 bases and J 0 bases, with 8 bases left between them. CDR3 length: 15 residues.

The CDR3 DNA sequence: TGTGCCAGCAGCTTGGCGGGGGTGGGAGAGACCCAGTACTTC. Translation gives CASSLAGVGETQYF. This chain connects TRBV5-5 to TRBJ2-5; possible D gene TRBD2, 6 bases. Germline CDR1 and CDR2: SGHKS and YYEKEE (reference sequence). V was trimmed by 0 bases and J by 4 bases, leaving 10 bases between them. The CDR3 extends over 14 amino acids. Full variable domain (remainder filled in from reference TRBV5-5 and TRBJ2-5): DAGVTQSPTHLIKTRGQQVTLRCSPISGHKSVSWYQQVLGQGPQFIFQYYEKEERGRGNFPDRFSARQFPNYSSELNVNALLLGDSALYLCASSLAGVGETQYFGPGTRLLVL.

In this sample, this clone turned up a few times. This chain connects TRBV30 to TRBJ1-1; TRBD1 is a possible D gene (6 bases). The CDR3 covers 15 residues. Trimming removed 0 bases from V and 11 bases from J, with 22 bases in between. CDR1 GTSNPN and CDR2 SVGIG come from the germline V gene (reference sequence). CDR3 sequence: CAWSVRGQTLIGAFF. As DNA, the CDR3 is TGTGCCTGGAGTGTACGGGGGCAAACCCTCATAGGGGCTTTCTTT.

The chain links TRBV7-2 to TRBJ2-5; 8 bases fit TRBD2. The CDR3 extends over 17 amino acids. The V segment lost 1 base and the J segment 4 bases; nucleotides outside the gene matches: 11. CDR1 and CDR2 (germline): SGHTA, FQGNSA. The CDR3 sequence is CASSLDLSGGARETQYF. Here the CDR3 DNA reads TGTGCCAGCAGCTTAGATTTGAGCGGGGGCGCCAGAGAGACCCAGTACTTC.